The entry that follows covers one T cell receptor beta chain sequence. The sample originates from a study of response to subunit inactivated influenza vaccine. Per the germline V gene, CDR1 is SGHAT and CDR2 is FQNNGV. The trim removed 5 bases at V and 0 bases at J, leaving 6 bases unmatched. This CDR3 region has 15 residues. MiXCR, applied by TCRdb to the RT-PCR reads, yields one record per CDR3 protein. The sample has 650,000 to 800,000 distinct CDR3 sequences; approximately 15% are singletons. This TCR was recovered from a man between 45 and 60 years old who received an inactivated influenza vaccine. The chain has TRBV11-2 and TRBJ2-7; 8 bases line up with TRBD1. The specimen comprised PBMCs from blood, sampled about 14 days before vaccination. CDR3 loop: CASSPRQGFSYEQYF. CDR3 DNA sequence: TGTGCCAGCAGCCCCCGACAGGGGTTCTCCTACGAGCAGTACTTC.